Presented here are 25 T cell receptor beta chains from one specimen sequenced in a study of OX40 agonist ivuxolimab in advanced cancers. The protocol was immunoSEQ multiplex PCR, while the TCRdb copy is restricted to in-frame clones and leaves out a portion. The table has around 26,000 clones, 85% to 90% seen once. The input for sequencing was CD4+ or CD8+ T cells sorted from blood, taken in a trial of the OX40 agonist ivuxolimab. These receptors all come from an adult with an advanced solid tumor such as melanoma, head and neck, liver or kidney cancer.

The rearrangement uses TRBV27 and TRBJ1-5, with D hard to call. The CDR3 contains 12 residues. Trimming pared 5 bases from V and 4 bases from J, leaving 6 bases between. CDR1 is MNHEY, CDR2 SMNVEV, per germline (reference sequence). CDR3 coding DNA: TGTGCCAGCAGTCTACCTAATCAGCCCCAGCATTTT. Translated, it gives CASSLPNQPQHF.

V gene TRBV11-3 combines with J gene TRBJ2-3, with TRBD2 as a possible D gene (6 bases). Germline loops: CDR1 SGHNT, CDR2 YENEEA. This CDR3 region has 15 residues. V dropped 4 bases and J dropped 2 bases, with 13 bases sitting between them. CDR3 residues: CASSSGRTNTDTQYF. In nucleotides, the CDR3 is TGTGCCAGCAGCTCGGGCCGGACTAACACAGATACGCAGTATTTT.

The chain uses TRBV7-9 and TRBJ2-5; possible D gene TRBD2, 6 bases. Trimming pared 2 bases from V and 3 bases from J, leaving 13 bases between. The CDR3 contains 15 residues. The V gene's germline CDR1 is SEHNR and CDR2 FQNEAQ (reference sequence). CDR3 DNA sequence: TGTGCCAGCAGCTTAAGGATAGCGGTGGAAGAGACCCAGTACTTC. Its protein product is CASSLRIAVEETQYF.

This rearrangement joins TRBV6-4 to TRBJ1-1, with a weak D call TRBD1 (6 bases). The CDR3 totals 14 residues. Germline values: CDR1 MRHNA, CDR2 SNTAGT. The V end lost 3 bases, the J end lost 8 bases, and 16 bases lay between the germline ends. This CDR3 is CASSEGTTGLEAFF. In nucleotides, the CDR3 is TGTGCCAGCAGTGAAGGGACAACAGGGTTAGAAGCTTTCTTT.

The genes are TRBV6-6 and TRBJ2-1; D remains ambiguous. The CDR3 contains 16 residues. V gave up 5 bases and J gave up 1 base, with 15 bases separating them. CDR1 is MNHNY, CDR2 SVGAGI, per germline (reference sequence). The CDR3 here is CASSPVTGFSYNEQFF. The DNA for the CDR3 is TGTGCCAGCAGTCCCGTGACCGGTTTTTCCTACAATGAGCAGTTCTTC.

The rearrangement links TRBV6-6 to TRBJ2-7; D is possibly TRBD1 (7 bases). The CDR3 covers 14 residues. CDR1 and CDR2 (germline): MNHNY, SVGAGI (reference sequence). Trimming left V 7 bases short and J 6 bases short, with 19 bases between. The CDR3 is CASKWRDSPSEQYF. The CDR3 bases are TGTGCCAGCAAATGGAGGGACAGTCCATCCGAGCAGTACTTC.

CDR3 sequence: CASSASQGGYEQYF. As DNA, the CDR3 is TGTGCCAGCAGCGCGAGCCAGGGTGGCTACGAGCAGTACTTC. The rearrangement joins TRBV9 to TRBJ2-7; possibly TRBD1 for D (5 bases). Germline assignment: CDR1 SGDLS and CDR2 YYNGEE. The CDR3 contains 14 residues. With 3 bases removed from V and 3 bases from J, the gap between germline ends came to 13 bases.

The chain combines TRBV2 with TRBJ2-7; no clear D gene. The germline V gene has CDR1 SNHLY and CDR2 FYNNEI. Trimming removed 3 bases at V and 2 bases at J, with 11 bases between. There are 14 residues in the CDR3. CDR3 region: CASSDPGSTYEQYF. CDR3 in DNA: TGTGCCAGCAGTGACCCGGGCTCTACCTACGAGCAGTACTTC. Variable domain in full (rest from reference TRBV2 and TRBJ2-7): EPEVTQTPSHQVTQMGQEVILRCVPISNHLYFYWYRQILGQKVEFLVSFYNNEISEKSEIFDDQFSVERPDGSNFTLKIRSTKLEDSAMYFCASSDPGSTYEQYFGPGTRLTVT.

The J gene is TRBJ1-6, the V gene TRBV4-2; 7 bases align to TRBD1. The CDR3 length is 14 residues. J lost 9 bases, V lost 3 bases, and 5 bases had no gene match. From germline, CDR1 is LGHNA and CDR2 YNFKEQ. The CDR3 DNA reads as TGTGCCAGCAGCCAGGGCCAGGGGGGTTCACCCCTCCACTTT. Protein sequence: CASSQGQGGSPLHF.

This clone was observed a single time. The J gene is TRBJ1-2, the V gene TRBV30; 10 bases fit TRBD1. Germline assignment: CDR1 GTSNPN and CDR2 SVGIG (reference sequence). The CDR3 is 16 amino acids. With 3 bases clipped from V and 4 bases from J, the junction kept 11 bases outside the gene matches. CDR3 in amino acids: CAWSGPKGQGIYGYTF. The CDR3 coding sequence is TGTGCCTGGAGCGGTCCCAAGGGACAGGGGATCTATGGCTACACCTTC.

The rearrangement joins TRBV7-9 to TRBJ2-1; a weak D match, TRBD2 (6 bases). Trimming stripped 5 bases from V and 2 bases from J, with 19 bases between. Germline V gene sequence: CDR1 SEHNR, CDR2 FQNEAQ (reference sequence). This CDR3 is built from 17 residues. CDR3 DNA sequence: TGTGCCAGCAGCGACCCCGTAGGGACTCCAACCTACAATGAGCAGTTCTTC. Translation: CASSDPVGTPTYNEQFF.

J is TRBJ2-5 and V is TRBV5-5, with TRBD2 identical over 9 bases. V dropped 1 base and J dropped 5; count of bases not matched to a gene: 6. The CDR3 has 15 amino acids. Looked up from germline, CDR1 is SGHKS and CDR2 is YYEKEE (reference sequence). The DNA for the CDR3 is TGTGCCAGCAGCTTGAGCGGGGGGCTCGGGGAGACCCAGTACTTC. It is translated as CASSLSGGLGETQYF. The full variable domain, completed using reference TRBV5-5 and TRBJ2-5, is DAGVTQSPTHLIKTRGQQVTLRCSPISGHKSVSWYQQVLGQGPQFIFQYYEKEERGRGNFPDRFSARQFPNYSSELNVNALLLGDSALYLCASSLSGGLGETQYFGPGTRLLVL.

This clone was observed once. This chain uses TRBV27 with TRBJ2-5; D is uncertain. The V gene lost 5 bases and the J gene lost 5 bases, with 15 bases spanning the gap. The CDR3 has 14 amino acids. The germline CDR1 and CDR2 sequences are MNHEY and SMNVEV (reference sequence). The DNA of the CDR3 is TGTGCCAGCAGTCCCCTTTCCAACGGGGAGACCCAGTACTTC. Protein: CASSPLSNGETQYF.

The genes are TRBV4-2 and TRBJ1-6; 7 nucleotides match TRBD1. The CDR3 runs to 17 residues. The V segment lost 0 bases and the J segment 8 bases; nucleotides outside the gene matches: 10. Germline V gives CDR1 LGHNA, CDR2 YNFKEQ. The CDR3 is CASSQDVDREIDSPLHF. DNA for the CDR3: TGTGCCAGCAGCCAAGATGTTGACAGGGAAATAGATTCACCCCTCCACTTT.

The chain recombines TRBV5-4 with TRBJ2-5; TRBD1 or TRBD2 may be the D gene (5 bases each). Germline-derived CDR1 and CDR2 are SGHNT and YYREEE (reference sequence). The CDR3 is 12 residues long. V shed 5 bases and J shed 5 bases, with 10 bases lying between them. CDR3 region: CASRGVEETQYF. In DNA, the CDR3 is TGTGCCAGCAGGGGGGTTGAGGAGACCCAGTACTTC.

The V gene is TRBV30, the J gene TRBJ2-1; perhaps TRBD2 as D (7 bases). Germline V lookup: CDR1 GTSNPN, CDR2 SVGIG (reference sequence). CDR3 length: 15 amino acids. Trimming removed 8 bases at V and 9 bases at J, with 26 bases between. CDR3 residues: CAQIRRGGRVSEQFF. CDR3 sequence (DNA): TGTGCCCAAATCCGGAGGGGGGGTAGAGTCAGTGAGCAGTTCTTC.

The chain is built from TRBV13 and TRBJ1-1; D ambiguous. V was shortened by 5 bases and J by 7 bases, with 8 bases between the two germline ends. The length of the CDR3 is 11 residues. Germline V gives CDR1 PRHDT, CDR2 FYEKMQ (reference sequence). The CDR3 is CASSAGSEAFF. The CDR3 nucleotides read TGTGCCAGCAGCGCCGGGAGTGAAGCTTTCTTT.

This clone was picked up one time. The V and J genes are TRBV7-9 and TRBJ2-7; TRBD1 matches at 9 bases. Germline V gene lookup returns CDR1 SEHNR and CDR2 FQNEAQ (reference sequence). The trim removed 5 bases at V and 7 bases at J, leaving 12 bases unmatched. CDR3 length equals 15 residues. The CDR3 loop is CASSPPGTGKEEQYF. The CDR3 DNA follows: TGTGCCAGCAGCCCCCCCGGGACAGGGAAAGAGGAGCAGTACTTC. The full variable domain, in which reference TRBV7-9 and TRBJ2-7 provide the parts outside the CDR3, is DTGVSQNPRHKITKRGQNVTFRCDPISEHNRLYWYRQTLGQGPEFLTYFQNEAQLEKSRLLSDRFSAERPKGSFSTLEIQRTEQGDSAMYLCASSPPGTGKEEQYFGPGTRLTVT.

The V call is TRBV6-1, the J call TRBJ1-2; D gene uncertain. The germline CDR1 and CDR2 sequences are MNHNS and SASEGT. CDR3 length: 11 residues. The V end was cut by 11 bases, the J end by 7 bases, with 14 bases between. The CDR3 DNA reads as TGTGCCGGATCGGAGGCCGGTGGCTACACCTTC. Protein product: CAGSEAGGYTF.

This clone was detected once. The chain couples TRBV2 to TRBJ2-3; TRBD2 agrees at 8 bases. CDR3 length: 15 residues. V shed 7 bases and J 5 bases; nucleotides not matched to a gene: 11. CDR1 is SNHLY, CDR2 FYNNEI, per germline. CDR3: CASKVEAGVVDTQYF. CDR3 nucleotide sequence: TGTGCCAGCAAGGTAGAAGCGGGGGTGGTAGATACGCAGTATTTT. Filled out from reference TRBV2 and TRBJ2-3, the complete variable domain reads EPEVTQTPSHQVTQMGQEVILRCVPISNHLYFYWYRQILGQKVEFLVSFYNNEISEKSEIFDDQFSVERPDGSNFTLKIRSTKLEDSAMYFCASKVEAGVVDTQYFGPGTRLTVL.

This clone was detected only a few times. This sequence joins TRBV15 and TRBJ2-3, with 7 bases identical to TRBD2. V shed 5 bases, J shed 6 bases, and the junction held 14 bases outside the gene matches. The CDR3 totals 16 residues. Germline CDR1 reads LNHNV; CDR2 reads YYDKDF (reference sequence). The CDR3 region is CATSLTVGLVRDTQYF. CDR3 nucleotide sequence: TGTGCCACCAGCCTTACTGTCGGACTAGTTCGGGATACGCAGTATTTT.

In this sample, this clone turned up a few times. The chain recombines TRBV19 with TRBJ1-2; D is undetermined. Trimming removed 3 bases from V and 4 bases from J, with 6 bases in between. Germline CDR1 reads LNHDA; CDR2 reads SQIVND (reference sequence). This CDR3 region has 12 residues. The chain's CDR3 is CASSIRFYGYTF. CDR3 nucleotide sequence: TGTGCCAGTAGTATCCGGTTCTATGGCTACACCTTC. Together with reference TRBV19 and TRBJ1-2, the CDR3 gives the full variable domain: DGGITQSPKYLFRKEGQNVTLSCEQNLNHDAMYWYRQDPGQGLRLIYYSQIVNDFQKGDIAEGYSVSREKKESFPLTVTSAQKNPTAFYLCASSIRFYGYTFGSGTRLTVV.

This clone was seen a single time. This chain joins TRBV5-5 and TRBJ1-1, with a weak D call TRBD1 (5 bases). The CDR3 runs to 15 residues. The V gene's germline CDR1 is SGHKS and CDR2 YYEKEE (reference sequence). Trimming removed 6 bases at V and 4 bases at J, with 19 bases between. This chain's CDR3 is CASMTPGGYRTEAFF. The CDR3 coding sequence is TGTGCCAGCATGACGCCCGGGGGGTACCGCACTGAAGCTTTCTTT.

The chain carries TRBV9 and TRBJ1-4; weak D call: TRBD1 (6 bases). The V end lost 3 bases, the J end lost 6 bases, and 12 bases lay between the germline ends. CDR3 size: 14 residues. CDR1 SGDLS and CDR2 YYNGEE come from the germline V gene. In DNA form, the CDR3 reads TGTGCCAGCAGCGAATTAAACAGGGATGAAAAACTGTTTTTT. Its translation is CASSELNRDEKLFF. The full variable domain, in which reference TRBV9 and TRBJ1-4 provide the parts outside the CDR3, is DSGVTQTPKHLITATGQRVTLRCSPRSGDLSVYWYQQSLDQGLQFLIQYYNGEERAKGNILERFSAQQFPDLHSELNLSSLELGDSALYFCASSELNRDEKLFFGSGTQLSVL.

The chain uses TRBV9 and TRBJ2-5; tentatively, D is TRBD1 (6 bases). Deletions cut 4 bases from V and 5 bases from J, with 15 bases between. The CDR3 covers 14 residues. Germline-derived CDR1 and CDR2 are SGDLS and YYNGEE. The CDR3 sequence is CASSSGQTHETQYF. DNA for the CDR3: TGTGCCAGCAGCTCGGGACAAACCCACGAGACCCAGTACTTC.